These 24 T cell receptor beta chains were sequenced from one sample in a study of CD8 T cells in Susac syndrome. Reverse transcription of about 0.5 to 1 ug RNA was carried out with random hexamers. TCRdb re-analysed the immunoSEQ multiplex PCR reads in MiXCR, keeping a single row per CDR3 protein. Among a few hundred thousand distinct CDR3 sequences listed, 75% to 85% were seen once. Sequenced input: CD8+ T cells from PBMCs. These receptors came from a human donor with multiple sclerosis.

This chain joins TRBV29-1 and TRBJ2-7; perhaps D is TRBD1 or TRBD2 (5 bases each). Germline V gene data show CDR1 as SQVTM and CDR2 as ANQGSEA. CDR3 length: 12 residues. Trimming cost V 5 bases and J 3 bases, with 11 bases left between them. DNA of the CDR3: TGCAGCGTTTATAGGGACGGCTACGAGCAGTACTTC. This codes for CSVYRDGYEQYF.

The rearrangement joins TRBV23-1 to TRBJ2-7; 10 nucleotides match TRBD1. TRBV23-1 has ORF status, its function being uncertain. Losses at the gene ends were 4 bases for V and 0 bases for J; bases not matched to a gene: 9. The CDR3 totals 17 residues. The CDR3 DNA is TGCGCCAGCAGTCTAGACAGGGGGCGGGGAAGCTCCTACGAGCAGTACTTC. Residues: CASSLDRGRGSSYEQYF.

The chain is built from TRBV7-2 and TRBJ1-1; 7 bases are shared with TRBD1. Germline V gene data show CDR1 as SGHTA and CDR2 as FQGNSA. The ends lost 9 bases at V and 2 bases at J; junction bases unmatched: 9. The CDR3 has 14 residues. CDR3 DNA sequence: TGTGCCAGTAGCAGAGACAGGGCCAACACTGAAGCTTTCTTT. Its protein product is CASSRDRANTEAFF.

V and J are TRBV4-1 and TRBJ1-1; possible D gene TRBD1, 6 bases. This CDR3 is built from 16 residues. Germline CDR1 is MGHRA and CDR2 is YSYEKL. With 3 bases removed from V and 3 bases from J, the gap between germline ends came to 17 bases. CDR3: CASSQAGDRIDTEAFF. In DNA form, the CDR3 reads TGCGCCAGCAGCCAGGCCGGCGACAGGATCGACACTGAAGCTTTCTTT.

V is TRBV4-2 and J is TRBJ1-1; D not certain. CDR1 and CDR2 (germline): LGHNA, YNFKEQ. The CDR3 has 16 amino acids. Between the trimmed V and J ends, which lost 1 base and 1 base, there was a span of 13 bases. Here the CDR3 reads CASSQVFGNSNTEAFF. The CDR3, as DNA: TGTGCCAGCAGCCAAGTCTTTGGCAATTCGAACACTGAAGCTTTCTTT.

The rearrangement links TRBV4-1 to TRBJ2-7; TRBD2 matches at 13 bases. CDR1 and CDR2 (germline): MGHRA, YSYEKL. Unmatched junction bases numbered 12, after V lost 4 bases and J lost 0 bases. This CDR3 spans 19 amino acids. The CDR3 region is CASSLRLAGGFIPSYEQYF. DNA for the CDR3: TGCGCCAGCAGCCTACGACTAGCGGGAGGCTTCATCCCCTCCTACGAGCAGTACTTC.

CDR3 residues: CASIQDRDFNQPQHF. CDR3 bases: TGTGCCAGCATCCAGGACAGGGACTTCAATCAGCCCCAGCATTTT. This chain links TRBV2 with TRBJ1-5, with 8 bases aligning to TRBD1. V was pared by 7 bases and J by 3 bases, with 8 bases of the junction left unmatched. Per germline, CDR1 SNHLY and CDR2 FYNNEI. The CDR3 sequence is 15 residues long.

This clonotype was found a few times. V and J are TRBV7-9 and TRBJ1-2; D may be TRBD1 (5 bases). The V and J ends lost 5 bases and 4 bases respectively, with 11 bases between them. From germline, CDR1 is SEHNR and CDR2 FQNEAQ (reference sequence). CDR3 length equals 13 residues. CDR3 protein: CASSQAGGYGYTF. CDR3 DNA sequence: TGTGCCAGCAGCCAGGCCGGGGGCTATGGCTACACCTTC.

The CDR3 sequence is CASSLTLPGTEQETQYF. In DNA form, the CDR3 reads TGTGCCAGCAGCTTAACCCTGCCCGGGACAGAGCAAGAGACCCAGTACTTC. The chain recombines TRBV7-6 with TRBJ2-5, with TRBD1 matching over 7 bases. This CDR3 region has 17 residues. Germline assignment: CDR1 SGHVS and CDR2 FNYEAQ. The V gene end was trimmed by 2 bases and the J gene end by 2 bases; junction bases not matched to a gene: 11.

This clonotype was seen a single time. The CDR3 nucleotides read TGTGCCAGCAGTTCGGGGGGCTGGGGCAATCAGCCCCAGCATTTT. This gives the protein CASSSGGWGNQPQHF. The rearrangement uses TRBV27 and TRBJ1-5; D might be TRBD1 (6 bases). CDR1 and CDR2 (germline): MNHEY, SMNVEV (reference sequence). V shed 4 bases and J shed 2 bases, with 12 bases lying between them. CDR3 size: 15 residues.

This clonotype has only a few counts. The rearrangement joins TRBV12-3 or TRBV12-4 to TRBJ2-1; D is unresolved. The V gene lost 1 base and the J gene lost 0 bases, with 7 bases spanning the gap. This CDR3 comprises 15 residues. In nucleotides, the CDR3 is TGTGCCAGCAGTTTAGACGGTTACTCCTACAATGAGCAGTTCTTC. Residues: CASSLDGYSYNEQFF.

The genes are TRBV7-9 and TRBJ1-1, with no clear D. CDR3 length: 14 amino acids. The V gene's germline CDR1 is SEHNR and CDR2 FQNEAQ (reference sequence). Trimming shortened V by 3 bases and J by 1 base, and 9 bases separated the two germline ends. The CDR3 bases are TGTGCCAGCAGCTTTAGCAACAAGAACACTGAAGCTTTCTTT. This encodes CASSFSNKNTEAFF.

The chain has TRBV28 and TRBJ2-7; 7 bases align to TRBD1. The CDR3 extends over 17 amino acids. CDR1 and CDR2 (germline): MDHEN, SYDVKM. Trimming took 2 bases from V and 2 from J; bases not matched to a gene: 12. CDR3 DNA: TGTGCCAGCAGTTTAATTAATCGACAGGGCCCCCCCTACGAGCAGTACTTC. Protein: CASSLINRQGPPYEQYF.

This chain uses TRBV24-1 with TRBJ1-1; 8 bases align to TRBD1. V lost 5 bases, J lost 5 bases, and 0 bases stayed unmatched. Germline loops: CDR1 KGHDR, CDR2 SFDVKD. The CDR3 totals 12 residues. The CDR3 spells CATSGQGTEAFF. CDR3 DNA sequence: TGTGCCACCAGTGGACAGGGGACTGAAGCTTTCTTT.

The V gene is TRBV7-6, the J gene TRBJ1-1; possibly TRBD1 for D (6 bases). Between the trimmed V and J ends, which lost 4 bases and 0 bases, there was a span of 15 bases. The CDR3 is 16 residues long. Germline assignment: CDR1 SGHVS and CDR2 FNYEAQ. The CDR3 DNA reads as TGTGCCAGCAGCTCGGACAGCGGGCCTATGAACACTGAAGCTTTCTTT. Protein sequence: CASSSDSGPMNTEAFF.

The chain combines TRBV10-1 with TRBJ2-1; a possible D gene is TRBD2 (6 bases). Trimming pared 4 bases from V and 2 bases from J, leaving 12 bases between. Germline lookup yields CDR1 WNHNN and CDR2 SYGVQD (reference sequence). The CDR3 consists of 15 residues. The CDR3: CASSGGERPYNEQFF. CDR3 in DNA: TGCGCCAGCAGTGGGGGGGAAAGGCCCTACAATGAGCAGTTCTTC.

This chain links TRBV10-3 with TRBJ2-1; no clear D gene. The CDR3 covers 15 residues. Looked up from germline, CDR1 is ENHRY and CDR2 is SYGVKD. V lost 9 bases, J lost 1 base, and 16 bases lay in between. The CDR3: CAISRRRQSYNEQFF. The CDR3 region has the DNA TGTGCCATATCCCGCCGACGGCAATCCTACAATGAGCAGTTCTTC.

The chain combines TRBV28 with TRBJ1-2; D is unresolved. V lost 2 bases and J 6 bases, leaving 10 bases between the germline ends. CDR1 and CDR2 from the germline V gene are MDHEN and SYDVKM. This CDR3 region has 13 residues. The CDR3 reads CASSLGFNDGYTF. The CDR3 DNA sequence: TGTGCCAGCAGTTTAGGGTTTAATGATGGCTACACCTTC.

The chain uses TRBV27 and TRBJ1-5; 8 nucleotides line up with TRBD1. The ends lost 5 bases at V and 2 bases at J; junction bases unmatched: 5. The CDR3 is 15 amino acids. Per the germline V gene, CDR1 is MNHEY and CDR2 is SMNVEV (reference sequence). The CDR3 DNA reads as TGTGCCAGCAGTGCACAGGGGGAGGGCAATCAGCCCCAGCATTTT. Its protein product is CASSAQGEGNQPQHF.

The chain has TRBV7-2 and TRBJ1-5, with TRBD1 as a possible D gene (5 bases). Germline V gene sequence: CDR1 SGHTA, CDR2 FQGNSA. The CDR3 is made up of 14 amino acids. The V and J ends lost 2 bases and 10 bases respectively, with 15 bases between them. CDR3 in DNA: TGTGCCAGCAGCTTAATGGGACCCCGCCAACCCCAGCATTTT. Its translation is CASSLMGPRQPQHF.

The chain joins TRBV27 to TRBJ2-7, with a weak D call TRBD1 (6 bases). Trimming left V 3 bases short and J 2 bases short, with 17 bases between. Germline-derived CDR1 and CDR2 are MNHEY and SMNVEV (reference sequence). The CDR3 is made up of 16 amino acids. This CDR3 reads CASSFLQSTGPYEQYF. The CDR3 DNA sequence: TGTGCCAGCAGTTTTCTCCAATCGACAGGTCCCTACGAGCAGTACTTC.

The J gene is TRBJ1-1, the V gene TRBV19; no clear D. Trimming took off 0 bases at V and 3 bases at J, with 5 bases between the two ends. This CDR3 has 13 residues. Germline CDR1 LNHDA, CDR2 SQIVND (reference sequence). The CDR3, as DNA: TGTGCCAGTAGTATAGATTTGGACACTGAAGCTTTCTTT. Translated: CASSIDLDTEAFF.

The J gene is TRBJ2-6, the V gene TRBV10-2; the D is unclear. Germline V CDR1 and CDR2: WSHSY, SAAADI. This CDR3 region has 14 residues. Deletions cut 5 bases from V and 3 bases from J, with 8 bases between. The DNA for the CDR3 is TGCGCCAGCAGTTACAGCGTTGGGGCCAACGTCCTGACTTTC. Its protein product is CASSYSVGANVLTF.

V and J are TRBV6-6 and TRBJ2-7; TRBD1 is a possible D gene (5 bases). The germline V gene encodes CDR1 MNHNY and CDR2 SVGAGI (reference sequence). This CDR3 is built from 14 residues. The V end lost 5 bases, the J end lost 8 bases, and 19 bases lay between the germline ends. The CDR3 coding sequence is TGTGCCAGCAGTCCAATTTCAGGGCCCTTAAAGCAGTACTTC. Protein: CASSPISGPLKQYF.